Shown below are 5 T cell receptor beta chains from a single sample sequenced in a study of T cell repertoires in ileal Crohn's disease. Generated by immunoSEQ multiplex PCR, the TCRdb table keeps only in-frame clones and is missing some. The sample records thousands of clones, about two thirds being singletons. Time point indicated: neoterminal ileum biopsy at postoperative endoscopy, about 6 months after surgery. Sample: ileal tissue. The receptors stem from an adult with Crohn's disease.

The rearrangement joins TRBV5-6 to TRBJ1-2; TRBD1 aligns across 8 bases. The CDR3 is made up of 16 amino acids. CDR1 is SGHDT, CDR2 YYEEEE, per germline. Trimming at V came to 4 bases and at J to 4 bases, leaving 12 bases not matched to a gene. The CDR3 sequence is CASSPNQGASGYGYTF. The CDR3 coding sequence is TGTGCCAGCAGCCCTAACCAGGGGGCTTCTGGCTATGGCTACACCTTC.

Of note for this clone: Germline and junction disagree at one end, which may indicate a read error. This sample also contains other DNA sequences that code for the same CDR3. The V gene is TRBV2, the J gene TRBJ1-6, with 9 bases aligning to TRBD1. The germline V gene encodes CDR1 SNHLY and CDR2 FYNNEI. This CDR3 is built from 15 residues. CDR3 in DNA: TGTGCCAGCACCGGGACAGGGAACTATAATTCCCCCCTCCACTTT. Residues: CASTGTGNYNSPLHF.

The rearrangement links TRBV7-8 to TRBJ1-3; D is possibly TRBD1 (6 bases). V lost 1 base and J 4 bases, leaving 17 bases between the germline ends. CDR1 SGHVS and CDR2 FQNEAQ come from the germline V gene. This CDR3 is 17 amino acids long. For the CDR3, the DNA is TGTGCCAGCAGCTTAGTGGCGCCAGGGGTTAGGGGAAACACCATATATTTT. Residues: CASSLVAPGVRGNTIYF.

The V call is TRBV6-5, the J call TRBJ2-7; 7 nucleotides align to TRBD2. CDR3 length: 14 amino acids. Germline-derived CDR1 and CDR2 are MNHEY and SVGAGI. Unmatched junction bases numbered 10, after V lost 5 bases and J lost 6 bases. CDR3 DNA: TGTGCCAGCAGTCTGGCGGGAGTGGCAACCGAGCAGTACTTC. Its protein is CASSLAGVATEQYF.

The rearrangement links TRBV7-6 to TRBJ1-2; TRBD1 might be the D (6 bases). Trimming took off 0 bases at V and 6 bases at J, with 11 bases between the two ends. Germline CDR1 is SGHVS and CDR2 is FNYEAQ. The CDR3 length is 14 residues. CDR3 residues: CASSLAGADHGYTF. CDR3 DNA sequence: TGTGCCAGCAGCTTAGCGGGGGCGGATCATGGCTACACCTTC.